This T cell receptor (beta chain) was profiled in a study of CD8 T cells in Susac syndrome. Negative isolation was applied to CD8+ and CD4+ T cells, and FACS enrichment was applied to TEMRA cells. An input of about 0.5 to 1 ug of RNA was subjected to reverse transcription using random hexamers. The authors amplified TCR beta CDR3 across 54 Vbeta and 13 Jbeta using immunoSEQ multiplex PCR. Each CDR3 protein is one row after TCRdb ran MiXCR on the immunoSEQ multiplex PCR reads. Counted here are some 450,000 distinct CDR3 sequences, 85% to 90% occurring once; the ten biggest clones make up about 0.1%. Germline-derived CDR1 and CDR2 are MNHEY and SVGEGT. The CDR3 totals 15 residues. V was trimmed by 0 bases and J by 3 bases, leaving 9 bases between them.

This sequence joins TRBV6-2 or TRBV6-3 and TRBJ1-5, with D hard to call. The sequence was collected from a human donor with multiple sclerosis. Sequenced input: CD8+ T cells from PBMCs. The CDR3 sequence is CASSYSSYNNQPQHF. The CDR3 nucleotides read TGTGCCAGCAGTTACTCCTCCTATAACAATCAGCCCCAGCATTTT.